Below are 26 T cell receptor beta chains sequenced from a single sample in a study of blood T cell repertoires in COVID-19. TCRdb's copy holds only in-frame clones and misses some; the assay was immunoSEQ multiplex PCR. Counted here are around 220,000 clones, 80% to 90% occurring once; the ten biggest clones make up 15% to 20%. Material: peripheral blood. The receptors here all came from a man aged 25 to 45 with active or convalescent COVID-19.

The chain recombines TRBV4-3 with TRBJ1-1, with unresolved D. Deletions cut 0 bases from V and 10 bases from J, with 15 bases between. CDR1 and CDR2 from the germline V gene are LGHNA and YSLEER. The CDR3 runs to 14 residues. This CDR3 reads CASSQDSTSGGAFF. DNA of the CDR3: TGCGCCAGCAGCCAAGACAGCACCTCGGGAGGAGCTTTCTTT.

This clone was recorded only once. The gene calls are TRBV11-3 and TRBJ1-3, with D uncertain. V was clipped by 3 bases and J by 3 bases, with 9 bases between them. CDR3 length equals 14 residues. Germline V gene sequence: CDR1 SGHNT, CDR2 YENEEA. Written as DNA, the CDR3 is TGTGCCAGCAGCTTGGCCGGACTTGGAAACACCATATATTTT. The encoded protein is CASSLAGLGNTIYF.

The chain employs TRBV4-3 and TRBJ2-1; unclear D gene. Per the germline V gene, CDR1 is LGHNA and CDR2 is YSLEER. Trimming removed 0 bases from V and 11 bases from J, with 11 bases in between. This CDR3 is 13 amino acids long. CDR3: CASSQEVQAKQFF. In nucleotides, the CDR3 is TGCGCCAGCAGCCAAGAGGTCCAGGCAAAGCAGTTCTTC.

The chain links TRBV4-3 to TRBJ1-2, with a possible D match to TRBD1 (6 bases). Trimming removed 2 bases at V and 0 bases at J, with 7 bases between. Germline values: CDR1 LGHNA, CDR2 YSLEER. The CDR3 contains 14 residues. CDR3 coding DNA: TGCGCCAGCAGCCAATGGACAGCTAACTATGGCTACACCTTC. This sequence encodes CASSQWTANYGYTF.

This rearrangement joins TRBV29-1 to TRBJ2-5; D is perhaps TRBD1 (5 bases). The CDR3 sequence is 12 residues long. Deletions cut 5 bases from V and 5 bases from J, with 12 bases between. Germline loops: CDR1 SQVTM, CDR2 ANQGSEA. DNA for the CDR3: TGCAGCGTTCGATCAGGGATCGAGACCCAGTACTTC. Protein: CSVRSGIETQYF.

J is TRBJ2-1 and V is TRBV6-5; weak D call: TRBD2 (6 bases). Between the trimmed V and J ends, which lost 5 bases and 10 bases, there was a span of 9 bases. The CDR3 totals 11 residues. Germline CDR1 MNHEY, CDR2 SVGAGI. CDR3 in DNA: TGTGCCAGCAGTACGGGGGAGGAGCAGTTCTTC. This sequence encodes CASSTGEEQFF.

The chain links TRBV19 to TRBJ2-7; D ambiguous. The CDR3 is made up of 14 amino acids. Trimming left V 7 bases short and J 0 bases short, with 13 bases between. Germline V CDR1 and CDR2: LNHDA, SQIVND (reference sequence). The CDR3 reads CASKRQESSYEQYF. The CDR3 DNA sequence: TGTGCCAGTAAACGACAAGAATCCTCCTACGAGCAGTACTTC.

As DNA, the CDR3 is TGTGCCAGCAGCCCTGACACTGAAGCTTTCTTT. Translated: CASSPDTEAFF. The V gene is TRBV12-3 or TRBV12-4, the J gene TRBJ1-1; D uncertain. V shed 6 bases and J shed 3 bases, with 5 bases lying between them. CDR3 length: 11 residues.

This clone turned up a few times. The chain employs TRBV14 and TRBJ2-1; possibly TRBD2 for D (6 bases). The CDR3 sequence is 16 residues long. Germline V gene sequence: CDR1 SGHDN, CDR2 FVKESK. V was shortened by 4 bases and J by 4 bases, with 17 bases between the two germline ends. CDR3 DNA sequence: TGTGCCAGCAGCCCCCTTATAGCGGTCGGGTACAATGAGCAGTTCTTC. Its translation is CASSPLIAVGYNEQFF.

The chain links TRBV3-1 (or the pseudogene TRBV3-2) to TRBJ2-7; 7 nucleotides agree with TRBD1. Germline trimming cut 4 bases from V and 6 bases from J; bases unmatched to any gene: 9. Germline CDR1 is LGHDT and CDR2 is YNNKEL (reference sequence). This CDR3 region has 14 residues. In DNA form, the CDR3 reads TGTGCCAGCAGCCCTCCGGACAGGAGTGGCGAGCAGTACTTC. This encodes CASSPPDRSGEQYF.

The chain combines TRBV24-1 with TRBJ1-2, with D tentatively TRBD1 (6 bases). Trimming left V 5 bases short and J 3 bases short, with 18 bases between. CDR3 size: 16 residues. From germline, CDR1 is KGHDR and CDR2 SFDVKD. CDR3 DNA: TGTGCCACCAGTGCCCTACACAGGGTGGGGTACTATGGCTACACCTTC. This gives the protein CATSALHRVGYYGYTF.

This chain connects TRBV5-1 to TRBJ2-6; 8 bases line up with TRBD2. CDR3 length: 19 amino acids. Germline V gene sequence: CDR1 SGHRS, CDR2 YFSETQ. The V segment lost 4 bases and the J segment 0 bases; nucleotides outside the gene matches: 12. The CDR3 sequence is CASSRTASGSPSGANVLTF. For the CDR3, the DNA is TGCGCCAGCAGCCGGACGGCTAGCGGGTCCCCCTCTGGGGCCAACGTCCTGACTTTC.

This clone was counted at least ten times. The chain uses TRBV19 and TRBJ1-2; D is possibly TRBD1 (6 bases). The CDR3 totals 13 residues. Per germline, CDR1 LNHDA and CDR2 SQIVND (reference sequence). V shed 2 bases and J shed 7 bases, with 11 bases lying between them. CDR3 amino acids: CASSIPGVGGYTF. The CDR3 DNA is TGTGCCAGTAGTATACCAGGGGTCGGTGGCTACACCTTC.

CDR3 nucleotide sequence: TGCGCCAGCAGCTTGGAACCCCCGGGACAAACTCTCTATGGCTACACCTTC. Protein product: CASSLEPPGQTLYGYTF. The rearrangement uses TRBV5-1 and TRBJ1-2; TRBD1 is a possible D gene (6 bases). Trimming left V 0 bases short and J 4 bases short, with 19 bases between. The V gene's germline CDR1 is SGHRS and CDR2 YFSETQ. This CDR3 is built from 17 residues.

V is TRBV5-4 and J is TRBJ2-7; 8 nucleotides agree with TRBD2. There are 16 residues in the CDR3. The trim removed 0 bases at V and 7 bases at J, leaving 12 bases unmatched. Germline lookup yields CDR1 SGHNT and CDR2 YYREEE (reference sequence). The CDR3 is CASSLGGLAGQGEQYF. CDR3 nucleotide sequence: TGTGCCAGCAGCTTGGGGGGCCTAGCGGGCCAAGGGGAGCAGTACTTC.

This CDR3 is CASSLGGATYEQYF. The DNA for the CDR3 is TGTGCCAGCAGTTTGGGGGGGGCAACCTACGAGCAGTACTTC. This chain connects TRBV27 to TRBJ2-7, with D possibly TRBD2 on 7 matching bases. Between the trimmed V and J ends, which lost 3 bases and 2 bases, there was a span of 11 bases. Germline CDR1 MNHEY, CDR2 SMNVEV (reference sequence). The CDR3 runs to 14 residues.

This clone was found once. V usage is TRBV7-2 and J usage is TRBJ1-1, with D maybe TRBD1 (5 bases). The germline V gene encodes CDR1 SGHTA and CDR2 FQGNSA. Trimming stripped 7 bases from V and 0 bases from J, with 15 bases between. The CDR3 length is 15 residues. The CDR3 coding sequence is TGTGCCAGCACCCAGGGTTGGTCCATGAACACTGAAGCTTTCTTT. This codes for CASTQGWSMNTEAFF.

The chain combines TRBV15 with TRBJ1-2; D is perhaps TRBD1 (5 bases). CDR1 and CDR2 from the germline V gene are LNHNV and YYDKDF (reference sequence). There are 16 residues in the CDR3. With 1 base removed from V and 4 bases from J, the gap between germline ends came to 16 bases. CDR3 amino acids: CATSRGSQGSLYGYTF. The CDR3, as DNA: TGTGCCACCAGCAGAGGGAGCCAGGGATCCCTCTATGGCTACACCTTC.

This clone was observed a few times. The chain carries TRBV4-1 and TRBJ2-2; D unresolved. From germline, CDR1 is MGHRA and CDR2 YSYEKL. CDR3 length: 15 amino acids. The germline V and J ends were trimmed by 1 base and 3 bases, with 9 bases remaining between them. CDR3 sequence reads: CASSQGGVYTGELFF. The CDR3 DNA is TGCGCCAGCAGCCAAGGAGGAGTCTACACCGGGGAGCTGTTTTTT.

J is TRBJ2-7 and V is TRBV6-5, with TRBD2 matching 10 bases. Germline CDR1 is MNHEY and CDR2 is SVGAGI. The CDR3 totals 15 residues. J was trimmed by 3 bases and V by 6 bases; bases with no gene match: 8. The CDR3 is CASSTSGTAGYEQYF. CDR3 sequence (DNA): TGTGCCAGCAGCACTAGCGGGACCGCGGGCTACGAGCAGTACTTC.

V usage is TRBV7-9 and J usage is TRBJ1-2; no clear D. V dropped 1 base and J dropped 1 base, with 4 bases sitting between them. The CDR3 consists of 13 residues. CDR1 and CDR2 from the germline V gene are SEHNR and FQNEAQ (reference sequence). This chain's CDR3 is CASSLVLNYGYTF. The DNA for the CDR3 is TGTGCCAGCAGCTTAGTACTTAACTATGGCTACACCTTC. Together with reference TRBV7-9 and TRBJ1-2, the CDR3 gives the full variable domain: DTGVSQNPRHKITKRGQNVTFRCDPISEHNRLYWYRQTLGQGPEFLTYFQNEAQLEKSRLLSDRFSAERPKGSFSTLEIQRTEQGDSAMYLCASSLVLNYGYTFGSGTRLTVV.

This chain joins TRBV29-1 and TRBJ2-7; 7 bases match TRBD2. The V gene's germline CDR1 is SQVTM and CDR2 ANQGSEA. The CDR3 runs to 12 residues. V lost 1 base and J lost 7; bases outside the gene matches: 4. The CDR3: CSVEGPAGEQYF. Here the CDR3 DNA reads TGCAGCGTTGAAGGGCCAGCGGGGGAGCAGTACTTC.

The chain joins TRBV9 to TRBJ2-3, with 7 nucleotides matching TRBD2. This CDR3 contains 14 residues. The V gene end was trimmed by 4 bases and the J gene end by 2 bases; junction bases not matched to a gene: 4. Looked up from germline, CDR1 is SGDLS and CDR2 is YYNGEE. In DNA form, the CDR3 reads TGTGCCAGCAGCCTTCGGGGGGACACAGATACGCAGTATTTT. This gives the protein CASSLRGDTDTQYF.

The CDR3 DNA sequence: TGTGCCAGCTCACCGGGGCAGGGCGGGAGCACTGAAGCTTTCTTT. It specifies CASSPGQGGSTEAFF. V is TRBV18 and J is TRBJ1-1; tentatively, D is TRBD1 (5 bases). Germline V gene sequence: CDR1 KGHSH, CDR2 LQKENI. V lost 3 bases to trimming and J lost 4 bases, with 15 bases between them. The CDR3 runs 15 residues.

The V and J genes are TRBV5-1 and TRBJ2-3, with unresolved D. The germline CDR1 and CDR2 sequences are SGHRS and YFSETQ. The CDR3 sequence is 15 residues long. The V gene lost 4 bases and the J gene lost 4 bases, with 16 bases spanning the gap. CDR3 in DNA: TGCGCCAGCAGCCCTGCGGCCGTTATGCCAGATACGCAGTATTTT. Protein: CASSPAAVMPDTQYF.

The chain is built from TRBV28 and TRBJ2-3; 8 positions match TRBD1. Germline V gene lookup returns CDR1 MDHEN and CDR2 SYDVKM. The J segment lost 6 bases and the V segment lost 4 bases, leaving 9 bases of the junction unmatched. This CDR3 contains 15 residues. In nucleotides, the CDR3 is TGTGCCAGCAGTTCCCAGGGGGCGGCTGATGATACGCAGTATTTT. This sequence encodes CASSSQGAADDTQYF.